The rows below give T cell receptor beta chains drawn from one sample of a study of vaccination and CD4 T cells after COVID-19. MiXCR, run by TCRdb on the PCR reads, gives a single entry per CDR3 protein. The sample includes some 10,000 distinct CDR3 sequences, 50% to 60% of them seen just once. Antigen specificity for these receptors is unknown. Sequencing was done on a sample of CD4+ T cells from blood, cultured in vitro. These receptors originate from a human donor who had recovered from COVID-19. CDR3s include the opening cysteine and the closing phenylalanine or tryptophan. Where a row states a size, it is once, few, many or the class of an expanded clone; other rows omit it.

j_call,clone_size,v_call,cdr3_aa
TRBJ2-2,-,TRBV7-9,CASSAAPGGGAAGELFF
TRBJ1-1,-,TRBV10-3,CATRLGEDTEAFF
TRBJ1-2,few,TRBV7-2,CASSLSGQGNYGYTF
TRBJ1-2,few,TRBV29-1,CSVDSKGANYGYTF
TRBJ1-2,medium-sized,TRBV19,CASSIGRANYGYTF
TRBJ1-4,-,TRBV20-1,CSASSSNEKLFF
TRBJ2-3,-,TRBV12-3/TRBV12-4,CASSLILTGADTQYF
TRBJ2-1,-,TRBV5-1,CASSPAGTSANEQFF
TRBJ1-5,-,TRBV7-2,CASSLAPLRNQPQHF
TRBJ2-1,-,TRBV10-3,CAIRDRGNEQFF
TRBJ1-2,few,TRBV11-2,CASSLAGQGFGYTF
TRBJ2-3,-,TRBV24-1,CATSGPPRAGGSTDTQYF
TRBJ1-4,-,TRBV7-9,CASSRQGSTNEKLFF
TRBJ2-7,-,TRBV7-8,CASSLDGSSYEQYF
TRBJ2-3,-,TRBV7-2,CASSYLGLAVPTDTQYF
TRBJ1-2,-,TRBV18,CASSQTRQGGPYGYTF
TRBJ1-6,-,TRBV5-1,CASSSSYNSPLHF